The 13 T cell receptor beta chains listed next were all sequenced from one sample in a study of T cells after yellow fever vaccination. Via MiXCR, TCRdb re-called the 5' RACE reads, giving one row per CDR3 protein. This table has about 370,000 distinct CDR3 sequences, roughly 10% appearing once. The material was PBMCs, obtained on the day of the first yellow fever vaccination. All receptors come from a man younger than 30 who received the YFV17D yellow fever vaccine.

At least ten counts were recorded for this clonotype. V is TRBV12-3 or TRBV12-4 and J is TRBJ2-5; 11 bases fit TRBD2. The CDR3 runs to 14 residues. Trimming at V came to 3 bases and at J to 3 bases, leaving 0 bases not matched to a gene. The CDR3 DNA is TGTGCCAGCAGTTTTAGCGGGGGGGAAGAGACCCAGTACTTC. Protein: CASSFSGGEETQYF.

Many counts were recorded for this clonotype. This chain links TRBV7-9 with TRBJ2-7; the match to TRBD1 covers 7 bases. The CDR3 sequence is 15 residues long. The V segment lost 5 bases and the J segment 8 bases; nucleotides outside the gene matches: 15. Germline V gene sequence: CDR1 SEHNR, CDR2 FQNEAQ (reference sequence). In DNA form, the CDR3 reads TGTGCCAGCAGCACCAGCCGGGACAGTTGGTTTCAGCAGTACTTC. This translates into CASSTSRDSWFQQYF.

The CDR3 reads CASRRDNNSPLHF. As DNA, the CDR3 is TGTGCCAGCAGACGAGATAATAATTCACCCCTCCACTTT. This chain joins TRBV9 and TRBJ1-6; D is ambiguous. The CDR3 is made up of 13 amino acids. Germline assignment: CDR1 SGDLS and CDR2 YYNGEE. Trimming stripped 5 bases from V and 5 bases from J, with 8 bases between.

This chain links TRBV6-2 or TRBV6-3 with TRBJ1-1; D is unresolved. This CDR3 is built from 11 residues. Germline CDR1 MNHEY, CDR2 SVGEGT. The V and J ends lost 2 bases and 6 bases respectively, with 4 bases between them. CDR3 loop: CASSYGPEAFF. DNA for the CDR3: TGTGCCAGCAGTTACGGACCTGAAGCTTTCTTT.

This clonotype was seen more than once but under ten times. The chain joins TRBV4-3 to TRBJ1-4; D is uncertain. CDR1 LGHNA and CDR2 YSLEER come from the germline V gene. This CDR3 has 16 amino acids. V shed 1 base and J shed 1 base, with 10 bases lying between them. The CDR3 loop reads CASSQGFKETNEKLFF. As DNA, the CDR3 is TGCGCCAGCAGCCAAGGGTTTAAAGAAACTAATGAAAAACTGTTTTTT.

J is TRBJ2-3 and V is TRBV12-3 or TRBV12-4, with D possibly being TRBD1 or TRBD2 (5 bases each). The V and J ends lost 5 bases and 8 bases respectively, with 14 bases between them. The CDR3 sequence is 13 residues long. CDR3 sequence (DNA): TGTGCCAGCAGTAAGACAGAAGGAGGTACGCAGTATTTT. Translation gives CASSKTEGGTQYF.

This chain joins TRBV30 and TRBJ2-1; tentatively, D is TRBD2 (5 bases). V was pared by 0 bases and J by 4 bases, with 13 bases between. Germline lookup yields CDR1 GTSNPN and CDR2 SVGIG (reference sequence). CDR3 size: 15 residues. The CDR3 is CAWSVQSAAYNEQFF. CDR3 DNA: TGTGCCTGGAGTGTTCAATCAGCGGCTTACAATGAGCAGTTCTTC.

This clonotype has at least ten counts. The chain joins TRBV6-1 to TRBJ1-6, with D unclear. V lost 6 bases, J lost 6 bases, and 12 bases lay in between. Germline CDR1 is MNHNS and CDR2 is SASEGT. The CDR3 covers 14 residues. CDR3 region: CASRPDGANSPLHF. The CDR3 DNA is TGTGCCAGCAGGCCGGACGGAGCTAATTCACCCCTCCACTTT.

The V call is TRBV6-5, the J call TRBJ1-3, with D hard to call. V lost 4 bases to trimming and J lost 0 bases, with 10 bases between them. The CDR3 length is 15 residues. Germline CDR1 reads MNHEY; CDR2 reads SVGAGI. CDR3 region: CASSSSGSSGNTIYF. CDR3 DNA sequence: TGTGCCAGCAGTTCGAGCGGGAGCTCTGGAAACACCATATATTTT.

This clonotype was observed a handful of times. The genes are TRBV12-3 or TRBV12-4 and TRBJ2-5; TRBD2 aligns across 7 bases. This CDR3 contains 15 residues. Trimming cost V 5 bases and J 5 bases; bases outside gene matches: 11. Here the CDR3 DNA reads TGTGCCAGCAGTCCCGGACTAGTCATAATGGAGACCCAGTACTTC. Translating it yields CASSPGLVIMETQYF.

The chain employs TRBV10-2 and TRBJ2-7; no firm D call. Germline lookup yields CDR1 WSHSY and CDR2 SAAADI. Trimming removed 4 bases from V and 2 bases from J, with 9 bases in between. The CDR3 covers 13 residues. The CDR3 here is CASSVGFAYEQYV. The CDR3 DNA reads TGCGCCAGCAGTGTAGGTTTCGCCTACGAGCAGTACGTC.

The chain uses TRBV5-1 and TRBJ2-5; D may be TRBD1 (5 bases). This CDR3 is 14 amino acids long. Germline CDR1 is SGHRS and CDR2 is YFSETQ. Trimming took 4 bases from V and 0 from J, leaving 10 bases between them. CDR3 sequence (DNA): TGCGCCAGCAGCACGCCGGACAACCAAGAGACCCAGTACTTC. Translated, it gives CASSTPDNQETQYF.

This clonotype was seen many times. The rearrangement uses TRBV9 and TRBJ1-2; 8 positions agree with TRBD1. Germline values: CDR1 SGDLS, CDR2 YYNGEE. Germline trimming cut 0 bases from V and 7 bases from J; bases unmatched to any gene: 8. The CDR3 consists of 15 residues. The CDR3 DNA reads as TGTGCCAGCAGCGTAGAAGGACAGGGCCTCCTTGGCTACACCTTC. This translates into CASSVEGQGLLGYTF.